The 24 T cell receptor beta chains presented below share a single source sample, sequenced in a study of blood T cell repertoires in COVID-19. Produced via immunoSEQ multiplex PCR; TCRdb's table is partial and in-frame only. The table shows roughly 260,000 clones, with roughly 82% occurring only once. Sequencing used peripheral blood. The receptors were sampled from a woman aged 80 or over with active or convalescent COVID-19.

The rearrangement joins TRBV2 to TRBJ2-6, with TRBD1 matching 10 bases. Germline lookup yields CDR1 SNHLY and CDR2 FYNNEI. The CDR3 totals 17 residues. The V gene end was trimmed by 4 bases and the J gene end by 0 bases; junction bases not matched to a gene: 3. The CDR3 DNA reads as TGTGCCAGCAGTGGGAGGACAGGGGGCTCTGGGGCCAACGTCCTGACTTTC. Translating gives CASSGRTGGSGANVLTF.

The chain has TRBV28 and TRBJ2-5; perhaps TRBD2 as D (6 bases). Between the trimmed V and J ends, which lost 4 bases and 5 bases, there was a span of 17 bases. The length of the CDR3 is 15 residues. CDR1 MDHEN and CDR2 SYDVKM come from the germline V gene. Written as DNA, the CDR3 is TGTGCCAGCAGTTCCCGGCGGGGCCGAGAGGAGACCCAGTACTTC. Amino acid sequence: CASSSRRGREETQYF.

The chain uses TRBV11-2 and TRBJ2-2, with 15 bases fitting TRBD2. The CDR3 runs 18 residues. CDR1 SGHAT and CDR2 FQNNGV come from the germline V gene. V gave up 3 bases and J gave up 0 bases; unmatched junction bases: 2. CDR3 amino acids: CASSLGLAGGSNTGELFF. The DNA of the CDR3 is TGTGCCAGCAGCTTGGGACTAGCGGGAGGCTCGAACACCGGGGAGCTGTTTTTT.

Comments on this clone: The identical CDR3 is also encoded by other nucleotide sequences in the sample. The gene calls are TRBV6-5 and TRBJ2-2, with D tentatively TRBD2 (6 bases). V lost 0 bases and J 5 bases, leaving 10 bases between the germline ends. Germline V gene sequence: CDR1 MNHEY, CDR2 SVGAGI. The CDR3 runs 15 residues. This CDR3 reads CASSYSGGGTGELFF. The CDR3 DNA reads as TGTGCCAGCAGTTACTCGGGGGGTGGGACCGGGGAGCTGTTTTTT.

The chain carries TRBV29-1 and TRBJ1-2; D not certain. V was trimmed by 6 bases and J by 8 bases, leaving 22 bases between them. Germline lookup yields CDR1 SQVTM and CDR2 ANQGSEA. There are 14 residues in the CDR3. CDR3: CSVPKPLNPPGYTF. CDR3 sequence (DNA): TGCAGCGTGCCTAAGCCTCTCAATCCCCCCGGCTACACCTTC.

CDR3 bases: TGCGCCAGCAGCGGACAAATGGACACTGAAGCTTTCTTT. It codes for CASSGQMDTEAFF. This chain joins TRBV5-1 and TRBJ1-1; possible D gene TRBD1, 5 bases. The CDR3 runs 13 residues. Germline values: CDR1 SGHRS, CDR2 YFSETQ. V gave up 4 bases and J gave up 3 bases, with 10 bases separating them.

CDR3: CASSLGLAGPTGELFF. CDR3 bases: TGTGCCAGCAGCTTAGGACTAGCGGGGCCCACCGGGGAGCTGTTTTTT. This sequence joins TRBV5-5 and TRBJ2-2; TRBD2 matches 12 bases. The CDR3 extends over 16 amino acids. Germline-derived CDR1 and CDR2 are SGHKS and YYEKEE (reference sequence). V gave up 2 bases and J gave up 4 bases; unmatched junction bases: 3.

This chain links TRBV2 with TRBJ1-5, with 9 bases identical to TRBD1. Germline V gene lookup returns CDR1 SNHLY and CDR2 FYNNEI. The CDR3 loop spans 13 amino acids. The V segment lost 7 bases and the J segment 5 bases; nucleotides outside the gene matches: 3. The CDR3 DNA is TGTGCCAGCACCAGGACAGGGGATCAGCCCCAGCATTTT. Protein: CASTRTGDQPQHF.

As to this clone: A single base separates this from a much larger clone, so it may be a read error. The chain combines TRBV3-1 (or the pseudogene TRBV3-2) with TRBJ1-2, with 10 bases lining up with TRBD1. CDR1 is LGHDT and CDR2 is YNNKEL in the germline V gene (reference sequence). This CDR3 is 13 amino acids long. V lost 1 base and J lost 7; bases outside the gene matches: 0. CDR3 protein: CASSQGTGGGYTF. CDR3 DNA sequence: TGTGCCAGCAGCCAAGGGACAGGGGGTGGCTACACCTTC.

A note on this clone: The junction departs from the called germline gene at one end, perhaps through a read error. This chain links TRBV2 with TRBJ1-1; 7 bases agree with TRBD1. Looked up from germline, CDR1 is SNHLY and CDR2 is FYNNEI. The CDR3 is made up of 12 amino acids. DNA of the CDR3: TGTGCCAGCAGCGAAGGGGGCGCTGAAGCTTTCTTT. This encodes CASSEGGAEAFF.

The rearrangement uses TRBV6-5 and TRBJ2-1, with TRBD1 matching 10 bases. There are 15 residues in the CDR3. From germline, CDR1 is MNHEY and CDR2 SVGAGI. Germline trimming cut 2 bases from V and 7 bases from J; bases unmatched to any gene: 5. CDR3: CASSYRDRGLNEQFF. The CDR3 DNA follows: TGTGCCAGCAGTTACCGGGACAGGGGTCTGAATGAGCAGTTCTTC.

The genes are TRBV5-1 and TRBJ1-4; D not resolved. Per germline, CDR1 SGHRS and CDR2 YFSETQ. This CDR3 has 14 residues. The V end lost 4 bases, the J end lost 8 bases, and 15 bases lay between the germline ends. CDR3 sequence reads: CASSAGDVGEKLFF. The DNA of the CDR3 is TGCGCCAGCAGCGCCGGGGATGTGGGGGAAAAACTGTTTTTT.

CDR3: CASSSNGGYQPQHF. Here the CDR3 DNA reads TGTGCCAGCAGCTCAAACGGGGGTTATCAGCCCCAGCATTTT. The V call is TRBV7-8, the J call TRBJ1-5; the D gene is possibly TRBD1 (5 bases). The CDR3 runs 14 residues. Trimming removed 4 bases at V and 5 bases at J, with 12 bases between. Germline V lookup: CDR1 SGHVS, CDR2 FQNEAQ.

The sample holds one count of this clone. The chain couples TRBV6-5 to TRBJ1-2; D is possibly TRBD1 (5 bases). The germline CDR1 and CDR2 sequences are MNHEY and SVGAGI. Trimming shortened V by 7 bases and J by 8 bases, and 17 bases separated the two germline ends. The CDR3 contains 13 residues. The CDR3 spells CASTAGGVRGYTF. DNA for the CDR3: TGTGCCAGCACCGCGGGAGGGGTCAGGGGCTACACCTTC.

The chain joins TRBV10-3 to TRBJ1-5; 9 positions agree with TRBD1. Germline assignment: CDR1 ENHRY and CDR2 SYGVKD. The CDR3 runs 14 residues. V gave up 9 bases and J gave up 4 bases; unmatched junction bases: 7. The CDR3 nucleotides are TGTGCCATTAGGTCCGGACAGGGGAATCAGCCCCAGCATTTT. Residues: CAIRSGQGNQPQHF.

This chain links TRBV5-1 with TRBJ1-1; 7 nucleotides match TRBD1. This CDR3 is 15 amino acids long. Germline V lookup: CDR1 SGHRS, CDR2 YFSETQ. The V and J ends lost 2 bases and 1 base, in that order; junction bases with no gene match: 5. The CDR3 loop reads CASSLPGQPNTEAFF. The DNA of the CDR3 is TGCGCCAGCAGCTTACCGGGACAGCCGAACACTGAAGCTTTCTTT.

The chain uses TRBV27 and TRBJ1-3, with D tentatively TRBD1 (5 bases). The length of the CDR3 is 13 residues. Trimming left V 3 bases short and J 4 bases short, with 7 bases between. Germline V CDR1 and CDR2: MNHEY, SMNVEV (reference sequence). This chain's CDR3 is CASSFGGGNTIYF. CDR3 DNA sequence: TGTGCCAGCAGTTTCGGGGGGGGAAACACCATATATTTT.

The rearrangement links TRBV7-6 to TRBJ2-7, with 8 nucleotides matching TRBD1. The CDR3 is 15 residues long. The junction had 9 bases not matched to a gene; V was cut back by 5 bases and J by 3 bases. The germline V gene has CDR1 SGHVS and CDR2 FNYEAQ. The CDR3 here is CASSDAPGQGYEQYF. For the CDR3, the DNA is TGTGCCAGCAGCGATGCGCCAGGACAGGGCTACGAGCAGTACTTC.

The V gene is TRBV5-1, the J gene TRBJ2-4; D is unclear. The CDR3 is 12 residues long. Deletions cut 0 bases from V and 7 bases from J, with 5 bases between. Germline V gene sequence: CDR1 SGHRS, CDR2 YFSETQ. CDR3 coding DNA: TGCGCCAGCAGCTTGGCCGGGAACATTCAGTACTTC. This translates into CASSLAGNIQYF.

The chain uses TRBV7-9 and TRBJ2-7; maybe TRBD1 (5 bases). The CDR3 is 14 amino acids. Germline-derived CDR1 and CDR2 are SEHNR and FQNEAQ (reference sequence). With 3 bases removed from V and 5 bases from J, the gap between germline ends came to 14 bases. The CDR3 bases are TGTGCCAGCAGCTTCGTCAGGGATGTCGACGAGCAGTACTTC. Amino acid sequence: CASSFVRDVDEQYF.

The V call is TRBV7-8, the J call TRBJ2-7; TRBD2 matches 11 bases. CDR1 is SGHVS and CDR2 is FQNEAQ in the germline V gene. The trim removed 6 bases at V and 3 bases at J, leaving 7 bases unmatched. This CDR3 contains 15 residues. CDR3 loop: CASSLTSGGFYEQYF. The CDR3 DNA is TGTGCCAGCAGTCTCACTAGCGGGGGATTCTACGAGCAGTACTTC.

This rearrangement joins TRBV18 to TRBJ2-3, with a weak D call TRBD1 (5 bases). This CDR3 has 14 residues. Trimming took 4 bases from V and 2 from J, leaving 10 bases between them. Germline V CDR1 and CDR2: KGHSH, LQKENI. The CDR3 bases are TGTGCCAGCTCACAGGGGCCCCCCACAGATACGCAGTATTTT. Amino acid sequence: CASSQGPPTDTQYF.

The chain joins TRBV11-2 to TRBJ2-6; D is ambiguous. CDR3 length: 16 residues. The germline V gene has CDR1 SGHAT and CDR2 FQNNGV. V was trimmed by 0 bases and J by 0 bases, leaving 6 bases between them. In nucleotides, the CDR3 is TGTGCCAGCAGCTTAGACCTGAGCTCTGGGGCCAACGTCCTGACTTTC. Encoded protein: CASSLDLSSGANVLTF.

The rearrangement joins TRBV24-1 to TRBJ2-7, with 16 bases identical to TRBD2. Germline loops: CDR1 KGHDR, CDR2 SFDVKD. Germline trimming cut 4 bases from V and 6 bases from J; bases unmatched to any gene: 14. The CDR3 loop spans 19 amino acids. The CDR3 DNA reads TGTGCCACCAGTGACCCAAACACCGGGACTAGCGGGAGGGCCGGCGAGCAGTACTTC. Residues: CATSDPNTGTSGRAGEQYF.